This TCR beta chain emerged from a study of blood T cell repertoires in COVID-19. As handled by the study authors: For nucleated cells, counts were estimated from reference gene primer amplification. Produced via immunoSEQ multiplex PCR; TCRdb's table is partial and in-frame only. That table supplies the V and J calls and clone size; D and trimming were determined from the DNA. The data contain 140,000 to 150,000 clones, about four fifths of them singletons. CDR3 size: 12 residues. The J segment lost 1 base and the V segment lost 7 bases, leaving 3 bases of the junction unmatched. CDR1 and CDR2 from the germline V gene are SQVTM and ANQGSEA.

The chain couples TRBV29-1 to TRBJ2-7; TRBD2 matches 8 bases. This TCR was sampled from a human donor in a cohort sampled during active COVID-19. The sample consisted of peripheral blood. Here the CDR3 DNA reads TGCAGCGGAACGGGGGGGTCCTACGAGCAGTACTTC. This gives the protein CSGTGGSYEQYF.